These T cell receptor beta chains were read from a single sample in a study of molecular identifiers for immune sequencing clone quantification. TCRdb re-analysed the PCR reads in MiXCR, keeping a single row per CDR3 protein. The sample gives more than 50,000 distinct CDR3 sequences, under 20% of which show up once; under 1.5% is in the top ten. The sequenced sample was naive CD8+ T cells from blood, with Jurkat cell RNA spiked in. These receptor sequences come from a human donor in good health. Some libraries in this study had Jurkat cell RNA spiked in. The CDR3 runs from the conserved cysteine through the conserved F or W. A D gene is named only where the DNA matches it firmly. The size entry is marked missing in some rows and otherwise reads once, few, many or a size class.

len	v_gene	d_gene	abundance	j_gene	CDR3aa
13	TRBV28	.	many	TRBJ1-1	CASSLEGGTEAFF
15	TRBV13	TRBD1	many	TRBJ1-1	CASWELGQGADEAFF
16	TRBV7-8	.	many	TRBJ1-1	CASSLRARWGAAWAFF
15	TRBV7-9	.	many	TRBJ1-1	CASPGGVGGWTEAFF
14	TRBV6-6	.	.	TRBJ1-5	CASWVSGGNQPQYF
16	TRBV4-3	TRBD2	many	TRBJ2-7	CASSQDRSGGKYEQYF
16	TRBV9	.	many	TRBJ2-7	CASSPFTGTLAYEQYF
15	TRBV7-8	.	many	TRBJ2-7	CASTQPDSISYEQYF
18	TRBV4-1	TRBD2	medium-sized	TRBJ2-3	CASSHHPPEREGTDTQYF
14	TRBV27	TRBD1	.	TRBJ1-5	CASSRQGANQPQHF
15	TRBV7-2	TRBD2	many	TRBJ2-5	CASSATSGSGETQYF
13	TRBV19	.	.	TRBJ1-1	CASSVTGGTEAFF
18	TRBV6-1	TRBD1	.	TRBJ2-7	CASSERWLLTGAVNEQYF
15	TRBV23-1	.	many	TRBJ1-2	CASSQYYRENYGYTF
16	TRBV11-2	TRBD2	.	TRBJ2-7	CASSLEPGLSGDEQYF
16	TRBV7-8	TRBD1	many	TRBJ1-2	CASSLYLRDREYGYTF
19	TRBV7-9	.	many	TRBJ2-4	CASSLPQDRPELAKNIQYF
14	TRBV2	.	.	TRBJ1-1	CASSDPHRGTEAFF
17	TRBV7-8	TRBD2	many	TRBJ2-7	CASSLGARGLATYEQYF
13	TRBV30	.	few	TRBJ2-7	CAWSAAGFGEQYF
15	TRBV4-1	.	.	TRBJ1-5	CASGQGTLSNQPQHF
15	TRBV27	TRBD2	many	TRBJ2-7	CASSLKREGDYEQYF
14	TRBV4-1	.	many	TRBJ1-1	CASSHAGFNTEAFF
14	TRBV28	.	many	TRBJ2-3	CASSRLADTDTQYF
15	TRBV19	.	few	TRBJ2-1	CASSIPRLGLVEQFF
18	TRBV7-6	.	.	TRBJ2-4	CASSSGAGGPGVKNIQYF
16	TRBV4-1	.	many	TRBJ2-1	CASSQDSWPGEKEQFF
16	TRBV4-1	TRBD2	many	TRBJ2-1	CASSQGTSGILDEQFF
16	TRBV3-1	.	many	TRBJ2-2	CASSQASIGYTGELFF
16	TRBV20-1	TRBD2	.	TRBJ2-1	CSASLITSGSRPEQFF
12	TRBV9	.	many	TRBJ1-1	CASSRQNTEAFF
14	TRBV9	TRBD2	once	TRBJ2-7	CVSSPGLASYEQYF
15	TRBV19	.	many	TRBJ2-7	CASRFSPDGSYEQYF
15	TRBV6-6	.	many	TRBJ2-1	CASSYERAGYNEQFF
14	TRBV5-6	TRBD1	.	TRBJ1-4	CASSLVQGEGELFF
13	TRBV7-9	.	.	TRBJ2-7	CASSALGGHEQYF
15	TRBV28	.	many	TRBJ2-7	CASSLGRMSSYEQYF
16	TRBV20-1	.	many	TRBJ2-7	CSAQRLHRDTLYEQYF
16	TRBV27	.	.	TRBJ2-1	CASSLASACAYNEQFF
16	TRBV2	TRBD1	few	TRBJ1-1	CASSPFFRDRNTEAFF
15	TRBV10-2	.	many	TRBJ1-5	CASSESANSNQPQHF
16	TRBV27	.	few	TRBJ2-7	CASSLRAGPSSYEQYF
17	TRBV12-3/TRBV12-4	.	.	TRBJ1-5	CASSPSYARLGNQPQHF